A single TCR beta chain is shown here with its context. This clonotype was recorded many times. Its antigen remains undetermined. Base qualities were left out, and no much larger clone turns up one base away. The CDR3, cysteine through phenylalanine, is 12 amino acids long. CDR3 DNA is the only sequence kept; it has 36 bases, read in frame from the first base. The germline V gene (reference sequence) gives CDR1 as SEHNR and CDR2 as FQNEAQ. Relative to germline, V is 1 base shorter and J is 5 bases shorter, with 5 bases between their ends. The library was obtained by PCR. The data were produced on an Illumina HiSeq 2500. TCR library preparation used molecular barcoding, with unique molecular identifiers applied to normalize quantification of the TCRbeta repertoire. The raw public reads went through TCRdb reprocessing: fastp at Q25, MiXCR clone calling, in-frame beta chains kept. Merged by CDR3 protein, the rows form single entries marked with the most common genes and DNA. In this sample the table shows under 350,000 distinct CDR3 sequences, more than 9% of which occur a single time. The ten largest make up 10% of the sample.

This sample was included in a study of T-cell reconstitution after alpha-beta-depleted transplantation in children listed by TCRdb under 2016. Broadly, across the study: The study quantitatively tracked T-cell immune reconstitution after TCRalphabeta/CD19-depleted allogeneic hematopoietic cell transplantation in children using TCR repertoire profiling.

The specimen was PBMCs from the stem cell graft donor, collected from the stem cell graft. Recombination connected TRBV7-9 to TRBJ2-5, with the D gene not confidently named. This TCR was recovered from a human donor who donated a stem cell graft to a child with SCID. CDR3 protein: CASSLEAETQYF. The sequenced DNA is TGTGCCAGCAGCTTAGAGGCGGAGACCCAGTACTTC.